These T cell receptor beta chains were read from a single sample in a study of T cells after yellow fever vaccination. TCRdb re-derived calls from the 5' RACE reads in MiXCR, one entry per CDR3 protein. The sample contains 300,000 to 400,000 distinct CDR3 sequences, roughly 8.7% of which appear only once. Sequencing was performed on PBMCs, taken on the day of the first yellow fever vaccination. These receptor sequences come from a man aged 18 to 30 who received the YFV17D yellow fever vaccine. The conserved cysteine and the conserved F or W are not part of the CDR3 here.

V,J,CDR3
TRBV29-1,TRBJ1-1,SARGQGNTEAF
TRBV5-4,TRBJ2-1,ASTRRDLLNNEQF
TRBV7-2,TRBJ1-1,ASSGPWANTEAF
TRBV5-5,TRBJ2-5,ASSLGGLAGGSKTQY
TRBV6-1,TRBJ2-4,ASSRLRPEAKNIQY
TRBV2,TRBJ2-3,ASNREGGSSADTQY
TRBV15,TRBJ1-6,ATSYGQGPVYNSPLH
TRBV5-1,TRBJ2-2,ASSELATGELF
TRBV7-9,TRBJ1-6,ASSLWGALKNSPLH
TRBV5-1,TRBJ2-6,ASSLFSFGANVLT
TRBV10-3,TRBJ2-3,AINRDRDTDTQY
TRBV6-1,TRBJ1-6,ATGQGTYNSPLH
TRBV20-1,TRBJ2-2,SAIVQGRTGELF
TRBV20-1,TRBJ2-7,SAILGDPYEQY
TRBV7-9,TRBJ1-5,ASSPGGNQPQH
TRBV3-1,TRBJ2-7,ASSHLTGDGPYEQY
TRBV6-5,TRBJ1-4,ASSYRGLANEKLF
TRBV11-2,TRBJ2-5,ASSLAVRGLEETQY
TRBV6-5,TRBJ1-5,ASSYQYTGEQPQH
TRBV11-1,TRBJ2-2,ASSLAVQGLSTNTGELF
TRBV7-9,TRBJ2-1,ASTPPGGNEQF
TRBV12-3/TRBV12-4,TRBJ2-5,ASSSRTQVETQY